A selection of T cell receptor beta chains follows, all from one sample in a study of shared clonotypes between healthy human individuals. Assay used: immunoSEQ multiplex PCR; TCRdb lists only in-frame clones, some missing. The sample lists about 680,000 clones, 60% to 75% seen once, with around 1.7% in the top ten. Sequencing was carried out using memory CD4+ T cells sorted from blood. Every receptor here comes from a woman younger than 45 in good health. Each CDR3 is given without its conserved first and last residue. D genes are given only for firm matches.

>TRBV6-6|NA|TRBJ2-7
ASSRSNSGSYEQY
>TRBV25-1|TRBD1|TRBJ1-2
ASSEAGGLTNYGYT
>TRBV5-1|NA|TRBJ2-7
ASSLAMISGEQY
>TRBV5-1|NA|TRBJ2-1
ASSLKRGDYNEQF
>TRBV5-1|NA|TRBJ2-1
ASSKSGTSVSEQF
>TRBV9|NA|TRBJ2-6
ASSPLAVSGANVLT
>TRBV28|TRBD1|TRBJ1-1
ASLKSGTGGHTEAF
>TRBV5-1|NA|TRBJ1-2
ASSSPGAGGYT
>TRBV6-5|NA|TRBJ1-3
ASSTTGSAGNTIY
>TRBV5-4|TRBD2|TRBJ2-1
ASSLPGGSSFKQF
>TRBV5-1|NA|TRBJ1-3
ASSIHQGRAGNTIY
>TRBV6-1|NA|TRBJ1-1
ASSPTWGTEAF
>TRBV6-1|NA|TRBJ1-2
ASTPGIGYT
>TRBV7-8|TRBD1|TRBJ1-2
ASSPRTGANYGYT
>TRBV9|NA|TRBJ1-1
ASSVGGRINTEAF
>TRBV10-3|NA|TRBJ2-1
AISVNNEQF
>TRBV2|TRBD1|TRBJ1-1
ASSERTGLNTEAF
>TRBV4-1|NA|TRBJ2-3
ASRRGGVGTDTQY
>TRBV19|NA|TRBJ2-5
ASSIRETQY
>TRBV6-5|NA|TRBJ2-4
ASTQGNIQY
>TRBV5-5|TRBD1|TRBJ1-3
ASSLGQGSPGNTIY
>TRBV29-1|TRBD2|TRBJ2-1
SVASTSGTYNEQF
>TRBV5-1|NA|TRBJ2-7
ASSLSGSSNEQY
>TRBV30|NA|TRBJ2-1
AWSPPNSYNEQF
>TRBV7-2|TRBD2|TRBJ2-1
ASSPWTSEHNEQF
>TRBV2|NA|TRBJ1-5
ASSEEGAGQPQH
>TRBV5-1|NA|TRBJ1-1
ASSFSGGNTEAF
>TRBV6-5|TRBD1|NA
ASSRGQGAYEQY
>TRBV5-1|TRBD2|TRBJ2-7
ASSPTLAGVNGEQY
>TRBV5-1|NA|TRBJ1-1
ASSFPGKVTEAF
>TRBV29-1|NA|TRBJ1-2
SVEVGPFSKGYT
>TRBV7-3|TRBD1|TRBJ2-5
ASSLGGTGSQETQY
>TRBV4-1|NA|TRBJ2-5
ASSQAVSITGETQY
>TRBV5-1|TRBD1|TRBJ2-7
ASSLGTGKAEQY
>TRBV10-1|TRBD2|TRBJ2-1
ASSERTSGHNEQF
>TRBV19|NA|TRBJ2-2
ASNRPDTGELF
>TRBV11-2|NA|TRBJ2-2
ASSSALIGHTGELF
>TRBV4-1|NA|TRBJ2-7
ASSQYREYEQY
>TRBV28|TRBD2|TRBJ2-5
ASSSVGLAGGRETQY
>TRBV2|NA|TRBJ2-1
ASSEETVNEQF
>TRBV28|NA|TRBJ2-7
ASRSGNSYEQY
>TRBV29-1|NA|TRBJ2-1
SVGGTRDNEQF
>TRBV5-1|NA|TRBJ2-5
ASSRQETQY
>TRBV5-8|TRBD1|TRBJ1-2
ASRPLYVPGQGSSST
>TRBV20-1|NA|TRBJ2-1
SANTGSEQF
>TRBV5-4|NA|TRBJ2-3
ASSSADTQY
>TRBV7-6|TRBD1|TRBJ1-5
ASSWTGDQPQH
>TRBV19|NA|TRBJ2-5
ASKDVVLETQY
>TRBV7-9|TRBD1|TRBJ2-7
ASSLYGQGARSYEQY
>TRBV6-4|TRBD1|TRBJ1-4
ARPETGVCEKLF
>TRBV20-1|NA|TRBJ2-7
SAPLNYEQY
>TRBV5-4|NA|TRBJ2-7
ASSPVGVWDEQY
>TRBV7-8|NA|TRBJ2-7
ASRNRGEAYEQY
>TRBV29-1|NA|TRBJ2-3
SVDRDLRTDTQY
>TRBV28|NA|TRBJ2-6
ASSIKWSSGANVLT
>TRBV27|TRBD1|TRBJ2-6
ASSLYIRTGVSGANVLT
>TRBV19|NA|TRBJ1-2
ASKPGEEQRYT
>TRBV5-4|NA|TRBJ1-4
ASSLETDEKLF
>TRBV9|TRBD1|TRBJ1-2
ASRGTGGAHGYT